This T cell receptor beta chain appears in the sequencing data of a study of blood T cell repertoires in COVID-19. Authors' data handling: From reference gene primer amplification, estimates of nucleated cell counts were derived. Profiled with immunoSEQ multiplex PCR; TCRdb holds only in-frame clones, not every one. That table furnishes V, J and clone size, whereas the DNA furnished D and trimming. The data show approximately 65,000 clones, 80% to 90% seen once. V was clipped by 5 bases and J by 4 bases; unmatched bases: 4. This CDR3 comprises 15 residues. Germline CDR1 reads MNHEY; CDR2 reads SMNVEV (reference sequence).

The J gene is TRBJ1-6, the V gene TRBV27; 8 positions match TRBD1. This receptor was identified in a woman aged 40 to 50 with acute COVID-19. Material for sequencing was PBMCs or T cells enriched from blood (not recorded which). The DNA for the CDR3 is TGTGCCAGCAGTACCCGACAGGGGTATAATTCACCCCTCCACTTT. Amino acids: CASSTRQGYNSPLHF.